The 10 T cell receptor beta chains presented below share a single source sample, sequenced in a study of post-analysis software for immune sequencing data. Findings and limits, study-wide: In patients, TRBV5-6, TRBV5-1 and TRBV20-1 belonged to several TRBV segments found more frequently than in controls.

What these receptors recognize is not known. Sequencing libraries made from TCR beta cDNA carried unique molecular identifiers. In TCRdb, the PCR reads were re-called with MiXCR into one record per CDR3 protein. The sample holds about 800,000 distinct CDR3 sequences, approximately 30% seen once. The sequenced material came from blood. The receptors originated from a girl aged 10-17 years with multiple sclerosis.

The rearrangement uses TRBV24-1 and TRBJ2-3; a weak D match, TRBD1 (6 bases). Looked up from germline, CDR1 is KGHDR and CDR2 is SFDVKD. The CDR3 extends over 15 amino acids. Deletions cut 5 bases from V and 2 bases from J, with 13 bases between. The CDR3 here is CATSGPDRSTDTQYF. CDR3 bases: TGTGCCACCAGTGGGCCGGACAGATCCACAGATACGCAGTATTTT.

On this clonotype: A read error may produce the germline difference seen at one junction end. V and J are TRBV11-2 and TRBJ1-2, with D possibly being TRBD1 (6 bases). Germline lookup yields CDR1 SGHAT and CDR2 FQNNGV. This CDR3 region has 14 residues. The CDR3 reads CTSSLARGGYGYTF. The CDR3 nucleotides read TGTACCAGCAGCTTAGCTAGGGGGGGGTATGGCTACACCTTC. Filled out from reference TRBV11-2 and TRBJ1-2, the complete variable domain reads EAGVAQSPRYKIIEKRQSVAFWCNPISGHATLYWYQQILGQGPKLLIQFQNNGVVDDSQLPKDRFSAERLKGVDSTLKIQPAKLEDSAVYLCTSSLARGGYGYTFGSGTRLTVV.

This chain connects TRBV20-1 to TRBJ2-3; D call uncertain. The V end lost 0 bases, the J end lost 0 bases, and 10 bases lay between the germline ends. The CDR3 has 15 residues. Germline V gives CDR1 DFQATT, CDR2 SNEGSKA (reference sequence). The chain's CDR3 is CSARDGSPSTDTQYF. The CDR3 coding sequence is TGCAGTGCTAGAGATGGGTCCCCTAGCACAGATACGCAGTATTTT.

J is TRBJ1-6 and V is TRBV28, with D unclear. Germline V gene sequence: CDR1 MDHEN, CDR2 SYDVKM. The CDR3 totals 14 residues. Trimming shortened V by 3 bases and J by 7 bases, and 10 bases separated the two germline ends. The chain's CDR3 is CASSLYSENSPLHF. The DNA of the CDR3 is TGTGCCAGCAGTTTGTACAGCGAAAATTCACCCCTCCACTTT.

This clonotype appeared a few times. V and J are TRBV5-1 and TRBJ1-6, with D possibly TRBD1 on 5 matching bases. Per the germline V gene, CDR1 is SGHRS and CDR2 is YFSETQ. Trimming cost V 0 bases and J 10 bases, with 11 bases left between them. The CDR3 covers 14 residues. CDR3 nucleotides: TGCGCCAGCAGCTTGGAGGGCAGGGAATCACCCCTCCACTTT. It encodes CASSLEGRESPLHF.

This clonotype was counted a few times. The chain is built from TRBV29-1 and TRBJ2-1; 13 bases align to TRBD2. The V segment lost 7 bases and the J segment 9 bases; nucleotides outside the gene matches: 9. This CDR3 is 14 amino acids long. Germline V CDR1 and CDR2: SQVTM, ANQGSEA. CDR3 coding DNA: TGCAGCGGTGGACTAGCGGGAGAGTCGGTTGAGCAGTTCTTC. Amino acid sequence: CSGGLAGESVEQFF.

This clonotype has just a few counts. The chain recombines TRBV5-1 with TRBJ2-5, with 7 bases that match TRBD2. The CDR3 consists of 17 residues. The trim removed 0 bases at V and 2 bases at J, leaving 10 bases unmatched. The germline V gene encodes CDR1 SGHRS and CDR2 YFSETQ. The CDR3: CASSLAAVGGKQETQYF. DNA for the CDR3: TGCGCCAGCAGCTTGGCAGCGGTGGGGGGGAAGCAAGAGACCCAGTACTTC.

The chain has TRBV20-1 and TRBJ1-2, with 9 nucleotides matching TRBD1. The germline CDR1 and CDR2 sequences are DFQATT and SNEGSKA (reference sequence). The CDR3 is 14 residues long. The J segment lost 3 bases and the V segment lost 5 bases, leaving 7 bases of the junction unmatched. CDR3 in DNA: TGCAGTGCTTTATCGGACAGGGGCGACTATGGCTACACCTTC. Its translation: CSALSDRGDYGYTF.

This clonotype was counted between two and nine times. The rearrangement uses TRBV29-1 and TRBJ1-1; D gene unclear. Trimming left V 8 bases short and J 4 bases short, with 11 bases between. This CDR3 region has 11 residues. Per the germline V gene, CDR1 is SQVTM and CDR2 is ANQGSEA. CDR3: CSTPEGTEAFF. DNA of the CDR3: TGCAGCACCCCGGAGGGCACTGAAGCTTTCTTT.

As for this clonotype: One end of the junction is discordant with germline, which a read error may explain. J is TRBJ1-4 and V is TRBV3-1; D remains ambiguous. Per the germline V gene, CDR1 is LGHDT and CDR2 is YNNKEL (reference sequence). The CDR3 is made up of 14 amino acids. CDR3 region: CASGRRGQNEELFF. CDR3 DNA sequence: TGTGCCAGCGGACGCCGAGGGCAAAATGAAGAACTGTTTTTT.